The clone carrying this TCR beta chain has only a few counts. The sample originates from a study of blood T cell repertoires in COVID-19. Study information: T cells, B-cell-depleted T cells, or PBMCs provided the cDNA or gDNA that served as material.

With 2 bases removed from V and 0 bases from J, the gap between germline ends came to 10 bases. This CDR3 contains 15 residues. Per the germline V gene, CDR1 is MDHEN and CDR2 is SYDVKM. Sequencing used immunoSEQ multiplex PCR; TCRdb keeps in-frame clones, though not all of them. The table lists approximately 84,000 clones, roughly 80% of them singletons. The sequence was collected from a human donor in a cohort sampled during active COVID-19. Sequenced: peripheral blood. The chain carries TRBV28 and TRBJ1-1; TRBD1 is a possible D gene (5 bases). DNA for the CDR3: TGTGCCAGCAGTTTAGGTGGGGCTATGAACACTGAAGCTTTCTTT. Residues: CASSLGGAMNTEAFF.